The 27 T cell receptor beta chains below all came from one sample that was sequenced in a study of blood T cell repertoires in COVID-19. Assay used: immunoSEQ multiplex PCR; TCRdb lists only in-frame clones, some missing. The table includes some 64,000 clones, around 65% detected once. The specimen sequenced was PBMCs or T cells enriched from blood (not recorded which). The receptors were gathered from a woman aged 60-75 years who had been exposed to COVID-19.

This clone was seen only a few times. The J gene is TRBJ2-7, the V gene TRBV29-1, with 7 bases that match TRBD1. The V gene end was trimmed by 4 bases and the J gene end by 5 bases; junction bases not matched to a gene: 5. This CDR3 comprises 12 residues. CDR1 and CDR2 from the germline V gene are SQVTM and ANQGSEA. CDR3 in DNA: TGCAGCGTTGCAAAGGGGGCGCACGAGCAGTACTTC. Translated, it gives CSVAKGAHEQYF.

This clone occurred many times. The chain joins TRBV4-3 to TRBJ2-5; 7 positions agree with TRBD2. Germline CDR1 reads LGHNA; CDR2 reads YSLEER. The CDR3 sequence is 11 residues long. After removal of 3 bases from V and 14 bases from J, the junction contained 6 bases not matched to a gene. The CDR3 sequence: CASSQSGTCYF. CDR3 coding DNA: TGCGCCAGCAGCCAGAGCGGGACCTGCTACTTC.

The chain combines TRBV5-1 with TRBJ2-3, with 7 nucleotides matching TRBD1. Trimming at V came to 4 bases and at J to 4 bases, leaving 6 bases not matched to a gene. Germline loops: CDR1 SGHRS, CDR2 YFSETQ. The CDR3 totals 14 residues. DNA for the CDR3: TGCGCCAGCAGCCCCGGTCAGGGGGCAGATACGCAGTATTTT. The encoded protein is CASSPGQGADTQYF.

This chain links TRBV7-8 with TRBJ1-5, with D unclear. V shed 3 bases and J shed 2 bases, with 8 bases lying between them. This CDR3 comprises 14 residues. Germline CDR1 is SGHVS and CDR2 is FQNEAQ. The CDR3 DNA is TGTGCCAGCAGCTTCGGCCAGGGCAATCAGCCCCAGCATTTT. This translates into CASSFGQGNQPQHF.

This sequence joins TRBV7-9 and TRBJ2-1; 14 nucleotides match TRBD2. V gave up 4 bases and J gave up 8 bases; unmatched junction bases: 13. Looked up from germline, CDR1 is SEHNR and CDR2 is FQNEAQ (reference sequence). The CDR3 spans 18 residues. CDR3 nucleotide sequence: TGTGCCAGCAGCTCTCTGGTGGGACTAGCGGGAGTCGACGATGAGCAGTTCTTC. Its protein product is CASSSLVGLAGVDDEQFF.

Comments on this clone: The germline gene is not matched at one end of the junction; a read error may be the cause. The rearrangement uses TRBV5-1 and TRBJ2-7; 8 positions match TRBD1. The CDR3 spans 13 residues. Looked up from germline, CDR1 is SGHRS and CDR2 is YFSETQ. This CDR3 is CASSPQGVYEQYF. In DNA, the CDR3 is TGCGCCAGCAGCCCACAGGGGGTCTACGAGCAGTATTTC.

This clone was observed a few times. This chain connects TRBV19 to TRBJ1-6; D is uncertain. The CDR3 contains 14 residues. The ends were cut back, 3 bases at V and 6 bases at J, with 9 bases in the middle. CDR1 is LNHDA and CDR2 is SQIVND in the germline V gene (reference sequence). This CDR3 reads CASSIGQTNSPLHF. The CDR3 nucleotides read TGTGCCAGTAGTATTGGGCAGACTAATTCACCCCTCCACTTT.

The chain employs TRBV6-5 and TRBJ1-5; 10 bases agree with TRBD1. The V gene end was trimmed by 6 bases and the J gene end by 6 bases; junction bases not matched to a gene: 5. Germline values: CDR1 MNHEY, CDR2 SVGAGI. The CDR3 is 14 residues long. The CDR3 protein is CASREGQGSQPQHF. Written as DNA, the CDR3 is TGTGCCAGCAGAGAGGGACAGGGGTCTCAGCCCCAGCATTTT.

The chain employs TRBV27 and TRBJ1-3; D remains ambiguous. This CDR3 region has 15 residues. CDR1 is MNHEY, CDR2 SMNVEV, per germline (reference sequence). V dropped 6 bases and J dropped 0 bases, with 12 bases sitting between them. CDR3 sequence (DNA): TGTGCCAGCAGACCGACATACCTCTCTGGAAACACCATATATTTT. The encoded protein is CASRPTYLSGNTIYF.

The chain uses TRBV5-5 and TRBJ2-7; D remains ambiguous. The CDR3 has 14 amino acids. The germline V and J ends were trimmed by 0 bases and 3 bases, with 10 bases remaining between them. Germline CDR1 SGHKS, CDR2 YYEKEE (reference sequence). The CDR3 spells CASSLAPGGYEQYF. DNA for the CDR3: TGTGCCAGCAGCTTGGCACCGGGTGGCTACGAGCAGTACTTC.

This chain joins TRBV5-6 and TRBJ2-3; TRBD2 matches 10 bases. Trimming cost V 4 bases and J 0 bases; bases outside gene matches: 5. The CDR3 contains 16 residues. The germline gives CDR1 SGHDT, CDR2 YYEEEE. The CDR3 here is CASSPVAGGSTDTQYF. In DNA, the CDR3 is TGTGCCAGCAGCCCAGTAGCGGGGGGTAGCACAGATACGCAGTATTTT.

The chain has TRBV28 and TRBJ2-5; 13 bases align to TRBD2. This CDR3 has 15 amino acids. In germline, CDR1 is MDHEN, CDR2 SYDVKM. Trimming cost V 4 bases and J 2 bases; bases outside gene matches: 1. This chain's CDR3 is CASSWGLAGQETQYF. The CDR3 DNA is TGTGCCAGCAGTTGGGGACTAGCGGGACAAGAGACCCAGTACTTC.

The chain links TRBV7-2 to TRBJ2-1; a weak D match, TRBD1 (5 bases). Trimming removed 5 bases at V and 7 bases at J, with 9 bases between. Germline V gene sequence: CDR1 SGHTA, CDR2 FQGNSA. The CDR3 has 12 amino acids. The DNA for the CDR3 is TGTGCCAGCAGCAGATCAGGGAATGAGCAGTTCTTC. Protein sequence: CASSRSGNEQFF.

The chain is built from TRBV11-3 and TRBJ2-7, with TRBD2 matching 7 bases. From germline, CDR1 is SGHNT and CDR2 YENEEA. V gave up 0 bases and J gave up 2 bases; unmatched junction bases: 16. This CDR3 contains 19 residues. The CDR3 nucleotides are TGTGCCAGCAGCTTAGATGACCGGAGGTCCGGGACTACCACCTACGAGCAGTACTTC. Its protein is CASSLDDRRSGTTTYEQYF.

With regard to this clone: Other nucleotide sequences in the sample specify the same CDR3. The V gene is TRBV5-1, the J gene TRBJ2-6; 9 positions match TRBD1. CDR3 length equals 16 residues. Losses at the gene ends were 4 bases for V and 1 base for J; bases not matched to a gene: 3. The V gene's germline CDR1 is SGHRS and CDR2 YFSETQ. The CDR3 protein is CASSPGTGSGANVLTF. CDR3 nucleotide sequence: TGCGCCAGCAGCCCGGGGACAGGGTCTGGGGCCAACGTCCTGACTTTC.

The chain recombines TRBV6-2 or TRBV6-3 with TRBJ2-4; 7 bases map to TRBD1. Germline V gene lookup returns CDR1 MNHEY and CDR2 SVGEGT. After removal of 5 bases from V and 2 bases from J, the junction contained 3 bases not matched to a gene. The CDR3 has 14 residues. The CDR3 sequence: CASSPTGSKNIQYF. CDR3 nucleotides: TGTGCCAGCAGTCCGACAGGGTCCAAAAACATTCAGTACTTC.

The chain carries TRBV11-2 and TRBJ2-2; 8 nucleotides line up with TRBD2. V trimming: 3 bases; J trimming: 6 bases; junction bases outside the gene matches: 6. The CDR3 loop spans 15 amino acids. CDR1 SGHAT and CDR2 FQNNGV come from the germline V gene. CDR3 amino acids: CASSLRTSFAGELFF. CDR3 DNA: TGTGCCAGCAGCTTGCGGACTAGCTTTGCCGGGGAGCTGTTTTTT.

The table lists this clone with a count of one. This CDR3 reads CASRGSHLSYEQYF. Written as DNA, the CDR3 is TGTGCCAGCCGGGGATCCCATCTCTCCTACGAGCAGTACTTC. This chain connects TRBV6-5 to TRBJ2-7; TRBD2 is a possible D gene (5 bases). The germline CDR1 and CDR2 sequences are MNHEY and SVGAGI. The CDR3 extends over 14 amino acids. The germline V and J ends were trimmed by 8 bases and 0 bases, with 14 bases remaining between them.

V usage is TRBV3-1 (or the pseudogene TRBV3-2) and J usage is TRBJ2-3; D is ambiguous. CDR3 length: 14 amino acids. The germline V and J ends were trimmed by 3 bases and 2 bases, with 9 bases remaining between them. In germline, CDR1 is LGHDT, CDR2 YNNKEL (reference sequence). Here the CDR3 DNA reads TGTGCCAGCAGCCAGGAGATAGTCACAGATACGCAGTATTTT. Its translation is CASSQEIVTDTQYF.

V gene TRBV15 combines with J gene TRBJ1-2; a weak D match, TRBD1 (6 bases). The germline V gene encodes CDR1 LNHNV and CDR2 YYDKDF (reference sequence). The CDR3 loop spans 14 amino acids. The V end was cut by 3 bases, the J end by 6 bases, with 14 bases between. Here the CDR3 DNA reads TGTGCCACCAGCAGGGACAGAATCTTGAATGGCTACACCTTC. It encodes CATSRDRILNGYTF.

This clone appeared a few times. This sequence joins TRBV14 and TRBJ2-5; D is unclear. Germline CDR1 reads SGHDN; CDR2 reads FVKESK. Trimming removed 1 base from V and 5 bases from J, with 14 bases in between. CDR3 size: 15 residues. CDR3 in amino acids: CASSQVTGGAETQYF. CDR3 DNA: TGTGCCAGCAGCCAAGTCACGGGTGGTGCGGAGACCCAGTACTTC. The full variable domain, in which reference TRBV14 and TRBJ2-5 provide the parts outside the CDR3, is EAGVTQFPSHSVIEKGQTVTLRCDPISGHDNLYWYRRVMGKEIKFLLHFVKESKQDESGMPNNRFLAERTGGTYSTLKVQPAELEDSGVYFCASSQVTGGAETQYFGPGTRLLVL.

The chain has TRBV7-9 and TRBJ1-5; D not resolved. V lost 7 bases to trimming and J lost 4 bases, with 11 bases between them. The CDR3 has 13 residues. Germline V gene sequence: CDR1 SEHNR, CDR2 FQNEAQ (reference sequence). CDR3 amino acids: CASTREGNQPQHF. The CDR3 DNA reads TGTGCCAGCACCCGGGAAGGAAATCAGCCCCAGCATTTT.

This clone occurred a few times. The V and J genes are TRBV7-3 and TRBJ1-1; 9 positions match TRBD1. The V segment lost 6 bases and the J segment 6 bases; nucleotides outside the gene matches: 5. This CDR3 comprises 13 residues. CDR1 and CDR2 from the germline V gene are SGHTA and FQGTGA. The DNA of the CDR3 is TGTGCCAGCAGGCAAACAGGGGGCTCTGAAGCTTTCTTT. It yields the protein CASRQTGGSEAFF.

The chain couples TRBV3-1 (or the pseudogene TRBV3-2) to TRBJ1-1, with unresolved D. Looked up from germline, CDR1 is LGHDT and CDR2 is YNNKEL (reference sequence). Trimming cost V 5 bases and J 7 bases, with 8 bases left between them. The CDR3 has 11 residues. Written as DNA, the CDR3 is TGTGCCAGCAGCTACCGGGGTGAAGCTTTCTTT. Encoded protein: CASSYRGEAFF.

V gene TRBV11-2 combines with J gene TRBJ2-7, with 8 bases lining up with TRBD2. The V gene's germline CDR1 is SGHAT and CDR2 FQNNGV. The CDR3 runs to 15 residues. The junction had 6 bases not matched to a gene; V was cut back by 1 base and J by 4 bases. CDR3 nucleotide sequence: TGTGCCAGCAGCTTAGCGGGAGGGCCGGTGTACGAGCAGTACTTC. This translates into CASSLAGGPVYEQYF.

V usage is TRBV6-6 and J usage is TRBJ2-1; TRBD1 might be the D (5 bases). Trimming took off 0 bases at V and 5 bases at J, with 11 bases between the two ends. This CDR3 is 15 amino acids long. CDR1 MNHNY and CDR2 SVGAGI come from the germline V gene (reference sequence). In nucleotides, the CDR3 is TGTGCCAGCAGTTACTCGACAGCCCTTGACAATGAGCAGTTCTTC. This translates into CASSYSTALDNEQFF.

The chain couples TRBV6-5 to TRBJ1-2; TRBD1 aligns across 7 bases. J lost 4 bases, V lost 6 bases, and 2 bases had no gene match. Germline V gene sequence: CDR1 MNHEY, CDR2 SVGAGI. The CDR3 covers 12 residues. CDR3 sequence (DNA): TGTGCCAGCAGGGGGACAGCCTATGGCTACACCTTC. Protein: CASRGTAYGYTF.